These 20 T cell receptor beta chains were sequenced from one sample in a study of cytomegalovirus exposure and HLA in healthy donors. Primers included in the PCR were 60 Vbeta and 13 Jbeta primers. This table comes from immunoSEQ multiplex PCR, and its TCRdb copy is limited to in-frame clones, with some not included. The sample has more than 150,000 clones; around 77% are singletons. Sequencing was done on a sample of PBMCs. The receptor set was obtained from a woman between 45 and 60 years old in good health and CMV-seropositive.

The CDR3 protein is CASSVQGIDGYTF. The DNA for the CDR3 is TGTGCCAGCAGTGTACAGGGGATAGACGGCTACACCTTC. The chain carries TRBV6-1 and TRBJ1-2; TRBD1 matches 7 bases. Looked up from germline, CDR1 is MNHNS and CDR2 is SASEGT. V dropped 4 bases and J dropped 8; count of bases not matched to a gene: 7. The CDR3 spans 13 residues.

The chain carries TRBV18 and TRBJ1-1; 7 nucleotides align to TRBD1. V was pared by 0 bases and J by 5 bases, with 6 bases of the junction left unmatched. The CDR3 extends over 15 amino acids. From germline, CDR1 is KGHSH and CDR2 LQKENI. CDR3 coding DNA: TGTGCCAGCTCACCACCGTTAGGGGGCCGGACTGAAGCTTTCTTT. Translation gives CASSPPLGGRTEAFF.

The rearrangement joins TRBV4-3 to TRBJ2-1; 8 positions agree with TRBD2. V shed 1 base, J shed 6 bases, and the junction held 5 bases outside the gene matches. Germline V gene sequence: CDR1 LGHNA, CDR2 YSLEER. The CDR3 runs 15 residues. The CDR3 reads CASSQVTGLANEQFF. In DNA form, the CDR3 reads TGCGCCAGCAGCCAAGTTACTGGACTAGCCAATGAGCAGTTCTTC.

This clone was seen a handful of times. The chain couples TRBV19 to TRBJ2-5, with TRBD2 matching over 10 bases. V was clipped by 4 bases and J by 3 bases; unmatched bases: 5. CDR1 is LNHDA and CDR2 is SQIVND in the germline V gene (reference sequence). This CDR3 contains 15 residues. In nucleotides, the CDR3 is TGTGCCAGTAGTAACTCGCTAGCGGGAGAAGAGACCCAGTACTTC. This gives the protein CASSNSLAGEETQYF.

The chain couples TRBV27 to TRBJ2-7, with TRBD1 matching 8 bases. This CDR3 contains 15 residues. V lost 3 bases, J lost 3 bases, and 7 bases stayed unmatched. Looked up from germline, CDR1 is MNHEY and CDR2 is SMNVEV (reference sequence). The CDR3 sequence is CASSFTTTGGYEQYF. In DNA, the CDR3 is TGTGCCAGCAGTTTCACCACCACAGGGGGCTACGAGCAGTACTTC.

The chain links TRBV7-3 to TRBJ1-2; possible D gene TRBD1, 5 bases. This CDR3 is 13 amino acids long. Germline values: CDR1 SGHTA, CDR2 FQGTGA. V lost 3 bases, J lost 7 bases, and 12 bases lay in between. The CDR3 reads CASSLGGSTGYTF. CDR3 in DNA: TGTGCCAGCAGCTTGGGGGGGTCGACTGGCTACACCTTC.

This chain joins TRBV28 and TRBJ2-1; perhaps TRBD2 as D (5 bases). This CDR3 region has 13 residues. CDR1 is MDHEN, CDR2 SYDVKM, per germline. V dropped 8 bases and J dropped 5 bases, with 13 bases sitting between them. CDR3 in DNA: TGTGCCAGCGTACCGGGAATTGACAATGAGCAGTTCTTC. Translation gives CASVPGIDNEQFF.

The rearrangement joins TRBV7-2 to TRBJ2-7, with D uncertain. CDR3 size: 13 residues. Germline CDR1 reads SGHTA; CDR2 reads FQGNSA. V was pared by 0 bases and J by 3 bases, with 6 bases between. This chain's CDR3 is CASSLAENYEQYF. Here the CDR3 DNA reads TGTGCCAGCAGCTTAGCTGAGAACTACGAGCAGTACTTC.

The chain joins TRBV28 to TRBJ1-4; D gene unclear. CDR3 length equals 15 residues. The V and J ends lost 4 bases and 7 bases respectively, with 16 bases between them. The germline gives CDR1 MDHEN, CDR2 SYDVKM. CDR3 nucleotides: TGTGCCAGCAGTTCCCCCGCGGAGGGAGGTGAAAAACTGTTTTTT. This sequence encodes CASSSPAEGGEKLFF.

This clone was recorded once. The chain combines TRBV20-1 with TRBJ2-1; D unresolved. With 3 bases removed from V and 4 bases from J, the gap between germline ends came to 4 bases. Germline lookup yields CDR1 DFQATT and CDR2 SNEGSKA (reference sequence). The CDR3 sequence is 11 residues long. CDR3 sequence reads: CSASGYNEQFF. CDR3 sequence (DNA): TGCAGTGCTAGCGGGTACAATGAGCAGTTCTTC.

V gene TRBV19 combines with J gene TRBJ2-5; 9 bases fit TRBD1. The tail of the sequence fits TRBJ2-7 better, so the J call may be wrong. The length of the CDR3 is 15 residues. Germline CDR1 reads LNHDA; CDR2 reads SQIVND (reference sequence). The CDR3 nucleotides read TGTGCCAGTAGTGTGGACAGGGGCTTTCCGGGCGAGCAGTACTTC. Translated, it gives CASSVDRGFPGEQYF.

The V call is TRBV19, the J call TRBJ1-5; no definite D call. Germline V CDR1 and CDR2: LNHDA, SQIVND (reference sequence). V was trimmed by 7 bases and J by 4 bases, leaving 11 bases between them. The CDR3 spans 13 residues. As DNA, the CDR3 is TGTGCCAGTACCTACACAGTAAATCAGCCCCAGCATTTT. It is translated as CASTYTVNQPQHF.

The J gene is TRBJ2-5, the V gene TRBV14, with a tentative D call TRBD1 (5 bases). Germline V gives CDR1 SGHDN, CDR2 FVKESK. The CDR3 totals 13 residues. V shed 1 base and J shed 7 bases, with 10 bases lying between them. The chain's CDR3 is CASSQGTRGTQYF. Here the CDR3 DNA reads TGTGCCAGCAGCCAAGGGACAAGGGGGACCCAGTACTTC.

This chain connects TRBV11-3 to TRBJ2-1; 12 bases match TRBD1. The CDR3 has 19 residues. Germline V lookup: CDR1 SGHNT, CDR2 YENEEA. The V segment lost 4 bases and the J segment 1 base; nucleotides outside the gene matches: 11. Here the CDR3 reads CASSSWGDRGHGSYNEQFF. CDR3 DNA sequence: TGTGCCAGCAGCTCTTGGGGGGACAGGGGGCATGGGTCCTACAATGAGCAGTTCTTC. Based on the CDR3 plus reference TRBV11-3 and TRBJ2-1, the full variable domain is EAGVVQSPRYKIIEKKQPVAFWCNPISGHNTLYWYLQNLGQGPELLIRYENEEAVDDSQLPKDRFSAERLKGVDSTLKIQPAELGDSAVYLCASSSWGDRGHGSYNEQFFGPGTRLTVL.

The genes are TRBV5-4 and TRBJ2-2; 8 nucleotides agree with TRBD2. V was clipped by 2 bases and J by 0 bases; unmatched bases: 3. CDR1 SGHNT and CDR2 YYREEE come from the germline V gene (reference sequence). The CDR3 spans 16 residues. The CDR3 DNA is TGTGCCAGCAGCTTAGGGACTAGGGCGAACACCGGGGAGCTGTTTTTT. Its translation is CASSLGTRANTGELFF.

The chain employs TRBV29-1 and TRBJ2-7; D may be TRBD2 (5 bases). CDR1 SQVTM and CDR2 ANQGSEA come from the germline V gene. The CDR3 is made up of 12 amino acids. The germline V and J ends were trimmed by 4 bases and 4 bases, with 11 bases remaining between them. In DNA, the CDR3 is TGCAGCGTTGCCGGGGTACGGTACGAGCAGTACTTC. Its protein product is CSVAGVRYEQYF.

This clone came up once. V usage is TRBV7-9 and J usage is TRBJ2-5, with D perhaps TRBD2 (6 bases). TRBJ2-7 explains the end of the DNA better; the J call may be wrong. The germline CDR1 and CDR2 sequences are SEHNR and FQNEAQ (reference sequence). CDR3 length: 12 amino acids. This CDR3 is CASSRGGYEQYF. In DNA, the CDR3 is TGTGCCAGCAGCCGTGGGGGGTACGAGCAGTACTTC.

The DNA of the CDR3 is TGTGCCAATCGCCCGGAGCCGGCCACTGAAGCTTTCTTT. This codes for CANRPEPATEAFF. The chain couples TRBV2 to TRBJ1-1; D remains unclear. The CDR3 has 13 residues. Trimming removed 10 bases at V and 4 bases at J, with 16 bases between. CDR1 SNHLY and CDR2 FYNNEI come from the germline V gene.

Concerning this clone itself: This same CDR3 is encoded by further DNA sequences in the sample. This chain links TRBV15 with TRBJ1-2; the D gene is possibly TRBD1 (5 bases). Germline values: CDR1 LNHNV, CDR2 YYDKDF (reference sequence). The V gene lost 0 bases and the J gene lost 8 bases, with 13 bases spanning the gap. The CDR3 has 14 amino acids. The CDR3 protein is CATSRDPGRGGYTF. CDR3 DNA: TGTGCCACCAGCAGAGATCCAGGGAGGGGAGGCTACACCTTC.

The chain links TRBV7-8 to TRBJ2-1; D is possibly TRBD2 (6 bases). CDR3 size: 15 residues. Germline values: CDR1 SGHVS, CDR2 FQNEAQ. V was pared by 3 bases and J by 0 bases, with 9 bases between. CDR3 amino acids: CASSLGGDSYNEQFF. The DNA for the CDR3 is TGTGCCAGCAGCTTGGGCGGGGACTCCTACAATGAGCAGTTCTTC.